This entry features one TCR beta chain sequence. The CDR3 length is 13 residues. Trimming took 2 bases from V and 6 from J, leaving 8 bases between them. CDR1 is KGHSH, CDR2 LQKENI, per germline. The data stem from a study of identical twins. TCRdb called the 5' RACE reads again in MiXCR, with one record for every CDR3 protein. The table includes about 280,000 distinct CDR3 sequences, under 9% detected once. These records were also assigned to another study, of yellow fever vaccine responses in identical twins.

The sample taken for sequencing was memory (CD45RO+) T cells sorted from blood. The sequence was obtained from a woman between 18 and 29 years old in good health. This chain connects TRBV18 to TRBJ2-1, with D maybe TRBD1 (6 bases). CDR3 sequence: CASSPETGNEQFF. CDR3 in DNA: TGTGCCAGCTCACCAGAGACAGGCAATGAGCAGTTCTTC.